A selection of T cell receptor beta chains follows, all from one sample in a study of T cell responses to AZD1222 COVID-19 vaccine. The data were produced by immunoSEQ multiplex PCR, yet TCRdb's version contains in-frame clones alone and is incomplete. The sample lists 100,000 to 120,000 clones, more than 75% seen once, with around 9.1% in the top ten. The sample in question was peripheral blood, obtained on day 0 of AZD1222 vaccination. The receptors here all came from an adult in good health. Each CDR3 is given with its conserved first and last residue. The order of the fields is V gene, clone size, D gene, J gene, CDR3 protein, CDR3 DNA. A D gene is named only where the DNA matches it firmly. Size is omitted from some rows. Given values are once, few, many or a class for expanded clones.

v_gene: TRBV29-1; abundance: .; d_gene: .; j_gene: TRBJ1-4; CDR3aa: CSVVPPGQEKLFF; CDR3nt: TGCAGCGTTGTACCCCCGGGACAAGAAAAACTGTTTTTT
v_gene: TRBV5-1; abundance: .; d_gene: .; j_gene: TRBJ2-1; CDR3aa: CASSLPEGGTNNEQFF; CDR3nt: TGCGCCAGCAGCCTGCCAGAAGGGGGAACAAACAATGAGCAGTTCTTC
v_gene: TRBV19; abundance: .; d_gene: .; j_gene: TRBJ1-1; CDR3aa: CASSIEGVNTEAFF; CDR3nt: TGTGCCAGTAGTATAGAGGGGGTGAACACTGAAGCTTTCTTT
v_gene: TRBV19; abundance: .; d_gene: .; j_gene: TRBJ1-2; CDR3aa: CASMPWGTRGGGYTF; CDR3nt: TGTGCCAGTATGCCGTGGGGCACCCGGGGAGGGGGCTACACCTTC
v_gene: TRBV28; abundance: .; d_gene: TRBD1; j_gene: TRBJ2-7; CDR3aa: CASTNPGQVNEQYF; CDR3nt: TGTGCCAGCACAAACCCCGGACAGGTCAACGAGCAGTACTTC
v_gene: TRBV10-2; abundance: once; d_gene: .; j_gene: TRBJ1-1; CDR3aa: CASSALTDAAEAFF; CDR3nt: TGCGCCAGCAGTGCCCTCACCGACGCAGCTGAAGCTTTCTTT
v_gene: TRBV11-1; abundance: .; d_gene: .; j_gene: TRBJ2-3; CDR3aa: CASSFTGETDTQYF; CDR3nt: TGTGCCAGCAGCTTTACAGGTGAAACAGATACGCAGTATTTT
v_gene: TRBV7-8; abundance: .; d_gene: .; j_gene: TRBJ2-7; CDR3aa: CASSSWQGTYEQYF; CDR3nt: TGTGCCAGCAGCTCCTGGCAGGGTACCTACGAGCAGTACTTC
v_gene: TRBV28; abundance: .; d_gene: .; j_gene: TRBJ1-5; CDR3aa: CATRTVNQPQHF; CDR3nt: TGTGCCACCCGGACAGTCAATCAGCCCCAGCATTTT
v_gene: TRBV7-6; abundance: .; d_gene: .; j_gene: TRBJ2-7; CDR3aa: CASSLVPTVSYEQYF; CDR3nt: TGTGCCAGCAGCTTAGTACCGACAGTTTCCTACGAGCAGTACTTC
v_gene: TRBV9; abundance: .; d_gene: TRBD1; j_gene: TRBJ1-6; CDR3aa: CASSVGGTVHSPLHF; CDR3nt: TGTGCCAGCAGCGTCGGCGGGACAGTTCATTCACCCCTCCACTTT
v_gene: TRBV6-2/TRBV6-3; abundance: .; d_gene: TRBD1; j_gene: TRBJ1-2; CDR3aa: CASSSGQEANYGYTF; CDR3nt: TGTGCCAGCAGTTCGGGACAGGAAGCTAACTATGGCTACACCTTC
v_gene: TRBV5-1; abundance: .; d_gene: .; j_gene: TRBJ2-2; CDR3aa: CASSLSAGNPGELFF; CDR3nt: TGCGCCAGCAGCTTAAGTGCTGGGAATCCCGGGGAGCTGTTTTTT
v_gene: TRBV7-8; abundance: .; d_gene: .; j_gene: TRBJ1-2; CDR3aa: CASSLGVSSGYTF; CDR3nt: TGTGCCAGCAGCTTAGGTGTGTCGAGCGGCTACACCTTC
v_gene: TRBV19; abundance: .; d_gene: .; j_gene: TRBJ1-5; CDR3aa: CASSMQDNQPQHF; CDR3nt: TGTGCCAGTAGTATGCAGGACAATCAGCCCCAGCATTTT